This T cell receptor beta chain was captured by sequencing in a study of T cells in Graves' hyperthyroidism and ophthalmopathy. Looked up from germline, CDR1 is KGHSH and CDR2 is LQKENI. The CDR3 contains 13 residues. V was cut by 2 bases and J by 4 bases, with 8 bases left in between. Graves' hyperthyroidism showing no ophthalmopathy progression within 18 months was considered stable. Clinical symptoms, serum thyroxine and TRAb, thyroid ultrasound and orbital computed tomography together formed the diagnostic basis. This clonotype was counted a few times. Its specificity is not known. RNA transcripts were the template for amplifying TCR beta CDR3 regions. A set of HTBI primers served as the primers for a first-round RT-PCR of the TCR CDR3. TCRdb reprocessed the multiplex PCR reads with MiXCR, giving one entry per CDR3 protein. The sample holds approximately 420,000 distinct CDR3 sequences, 12% to 15% seen once.

Whole-study findings and limits: Blood also contained most expanded thyroid clonotypes above 0.001.

This rearrangement joins TRBV18 to TRBJ1-2, with D unclear. Material for sequencing was blood. The receptor was isolated from a young woman with Graves' hyperthyroidism. The CDR3 protein is CASSPTVLYGYTF. The CDR3 nucleotides read TGTGCCAGCTCACCAACGGTCCTCTATGGCTACACCTTC.